This T cell receptor (beta chain) was sequenced for a study of blood T cell repertoires in COVID-19. Overall study: COVID-19 samples from acute and convalescent phases originated in the United States, Italy and Spain. PBMCs, B-cell-depleted T cells, or T cells provided the cDNA or gDNA that made up the material.

V gave up 2 bases and J gave up 2 bases, with 10 bases separating them. Germline V gives CDR1 MNHNS, CDR2 SASEGT. This CDR3 is built from 15 residues. Authors' methods: For nucleated cells, counts were estimated from reference gene primer amplification. The repertoire was sequenced with immunoSEQ multiplex PCR; TCRdb's copy has only in-frame clones and lacks some. The V and J calls and clone size come from that table; D and trimming were worked out from the DNA. The repertoire holds fewer than 45,000 clones, with around 91% as singletons. The specimen sequenced was peripheral blood. The chain combines TRBV6-1 with TRBJ2-1; D possibly corresponds to TRBD2 (5 bases). This sequence originates from a man between 60 and 75 years old with active or convalescent COVID-19. The CDR3 region has the DNA TGTGCCAGCAGTGAAAACCGGGGAACCTACAATGAGCAGTTCTTC. Translated: CASSENRGTYNEQFF.